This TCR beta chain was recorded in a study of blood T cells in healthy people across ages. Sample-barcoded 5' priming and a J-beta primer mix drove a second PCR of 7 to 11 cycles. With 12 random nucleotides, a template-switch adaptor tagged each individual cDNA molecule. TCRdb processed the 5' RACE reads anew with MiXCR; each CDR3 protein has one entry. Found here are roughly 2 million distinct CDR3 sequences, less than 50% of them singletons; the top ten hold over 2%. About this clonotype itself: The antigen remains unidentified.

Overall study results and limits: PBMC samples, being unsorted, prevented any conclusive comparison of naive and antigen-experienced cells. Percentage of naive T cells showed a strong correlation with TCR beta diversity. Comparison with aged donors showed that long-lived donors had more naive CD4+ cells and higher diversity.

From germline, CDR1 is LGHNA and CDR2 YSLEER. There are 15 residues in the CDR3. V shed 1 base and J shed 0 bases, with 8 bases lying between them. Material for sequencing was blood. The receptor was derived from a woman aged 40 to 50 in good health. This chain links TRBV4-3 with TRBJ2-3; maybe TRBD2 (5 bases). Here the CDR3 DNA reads TGCGCCAGCAGCCAAGTTAGCGCCAGCACAGATACGCAGTATTTT. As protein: CASSQVSASTDTQYF.